These T cell receptor beta chains were read from a single sample in a study of T cells in Graves' hyperthyroidism and ophthalmopathy. TCRdb called the multiplex PCR reads again in MiXCR, with one record for every CDR3 protein. This sample carries about 600,000 distinct CDR3 sequences, more than 15% of them seen once, and the ten largest clones take 2.5% to 4%. Material: blood. The receptor set was obtained from a middle-aged woman with Graves' ophthalmopathy. Each CDR3 is given with its conserved first and last residue. The D gene is left open where the match is weak. Part of the rows lack a size; the others show once, few, many or a class for expanded clones.

v_gene: TRBV5-6; d_gene: TRBD2; j_gene: TRBJ2-3; abundance: -; CDR3aa: CASSFLRLAGTGGFGTDTQYF; CDR3nt: TGTGCCAGCAGCTTTTTAAGGCTAGCGGGAACGGGGGGGTTCGGCACAGATACGCAGTATTTT
v_gene: TRBV2; d_gene: -; j_gene: TRBJ2-4; abundance: -; CDR3aa: CASRIGGWVAKNIQYF; CDR3nt: TGTGCCAGCAGAATCGGGGGTTGGGTAGCCAAAAACATTCAGTACTTC
v_gene: TRBV12-3/TRBV12-4; d_gene: TRBD2; j_gene: TRBJ2-4; abundance: few; CDR3aa: CASSETSRDIQYF; CDR3nt: TGTGCCAGCAGTGAGACTAGCCGTGACATTCAGTACTTC
v_gene: TRBV7-2; d_gene: TRBD2; j_gene: TRBJ2-1; abundance: many; CDR3aa: CASSSPYGTSGRNEQFF; CDR3nt: TGTGCCAGCAGCTCGCCATATGGGACTAGCGGGAGAAATGAGCAGTTCTTC
v_gene: TRBV10-3; d_gene: TRBD1; j_gene: TRBJ1-2; abundance: few; CDR3aa: CAISSTGYNYGYTF; CDR3nt: TGTGCCATCAGTTCGACAGGGTATAACTATGGCTACACCTTC
v_gene: TRBV19; d_gene: -; j_gene: TRBJ2-1; abundance: few; CDR3aa: CASSIPGMNEQFF; CDR3nt: TGTGCCAGTAGTATCCCAGGGATGAATGAGCAGTTCTTC
v_gene: TRBV6-1; d_gene: -; j_gene: TRBJ2-4; abundance: -; CDR3aa: CASSVTLSSAAKNIQYF; CDR3nt: TGTGCCAGCAGTGTGACCCTTTCTAGTGCGGCCAAAAACATTCAGTACTTC
v_gene: TRBV4-1; d_gene: TRBD1; j_gene: TRBJ2-7; abundance: many; CDR3aa: CASSQKQGETYEQYF; CDR3nt: TGCGCCAGCAGCCAAAAACAGGGGGAGACCTACGAGCAGTACTTC
v_gene: TRBV5-4; d_gene: -; j_gene: TRBJ1-2; abundance: -; CDR3aa: CASSSPGGDGYTF; CDR3nt: TGTGCCAGCAGCTCCCCCGGGGGGGATGGCTACACCTTC
v_gene: TRBV5-1; d_gene: TRBD2; j_gene: TRBJ2-5; abundance: few; CDR3aa: CASSWGLAAQETQYF; CDR3nt: TGCGCCAGCAGCTGGGGACTAGCGGCCCAAGAGACCCAGTACTTC
v_gene: TRBV19; d_gene: -; j_gene: TRBJ2-3; abundance: -; CDR3aa: CASSNRLAGADTQYF; CDR3nt: TGTGCCAGTAGTAACAGACTAGCAGGGGCAGATACGCAGTATTTT
v_gene: TRBV20-1; d_gene: -; j_gene: TRBJ1-1; abundance: few; CDR3aa: CSAGKLQVTEAFF; CDR3nt: TGCAGTGCTGGAAAACTACAGGTCACTGAAGCTTTCTTT
v_gene: TRBV10-3; d_gene: TRBD1; j_gene: TRBJ1-1; abundance: -; CDR3aa: CATAGEQGITEAFF; CDR3nt: TGTGCCACCGCGGGGGAACAGGGGATCACTGAAGCTTTCTTT
v_gene: TRBV4-1; d_gene: TRBD2; j_gene: TRBJ2-7; abundance: many; CDR3aa: CASSQGEGRYEQYF; CDR3nt: TGCGCCAGCAGCCAAGGGGAGGGCCGCTACGAGCAGTACTTC